This TCR beta chain was sequenced in a study of long-term antiretroviral therapy in people with HIV (dated by TCRdb to about 2022). With regard to the full study: The earliest samples were collected about a decade before the 2015 WHO recommendation for immediate ART, when ART was typically delayed until CD4 counts fell. Among the 25 to 35 participants with HIV, approximately 10 were female. From 25 to 30 adults with confirmed HIV infection, the cohort provided around 180 cryopreserved PBMC samples, gathered serially across a mean of approximately six years (range 1-12). Test extractions of a monoclonal T-cell line alongside fewer than 40 polyclonal samples showed no cross-contamination during QIAcube processing. Whether ART initiation and durable HIV suppression were associated with changes in peripheral blood TRB repertoire composition and diversity was tested in a retrospective serial study.

V gives up 4 bases and J gives up 8 bases, and the segment between their germline ends measures 16 bases. Its CDR3 holds 14 amino acids, cysteine through phenylalanine. Here the CDR3 DNA is all that survives: 42 bases in frame from base 1. As encoded in the germline V gene (reference sequence), CDR1 is SGHKS while CDR2 is YYEKEE. Inclusion was restricted to participants for whom at least one PBMC sample before ART initiation and at least two post-ART samples were available. Treatment was received in the United States of America by all participants with HIV. Before DNA extraction, cryopreserved samples of about 0.95-11 million PBMC were thawed and then washed. At the time of the earliest PBMC sample, participants with HIV were aged between about 20 and 60 years. Each participant contributed PBMC samples from 1-4 timepoints before ART initiation and 2-8 timepoints after ART initiation, with a median of 7 samples. For every participant, serial HIV viral load, CD4+ T-cell count, ART history and demographic data were obtained. Using a Qiagen kit on a QIAcube, genomic DNA was extracted from unsorted PBMC, with samples processed in batches of 12.

Details on this clone: No antigen is known for it. No base quality values were provided; no much bigger clone lies one nucleotide off.

The immunoSEQ hsTCRB v3.0 assay was used at survey level resolution to sequence the TRB variable region. TRB sequencing targeted a depth of roughly 40,000-55,000 T-cell genomes per sample. An Illumina MiSeq with a v3 150-cycle kit was used to sequence the pooled TRB libraries. On the authors' methods: Analysis of repertoires was carried out in R inside a reproducible Nextflow workflow spanning QC, data transformation and analysis. LymphoSeq2, an R package for exploring AIRR-Seq data, was used to implement the custom analyses. After excluding a handful of samples that yielded fewer than 5000 total TRB sequences, 190 or so HIV repertoires remained for analysis. Among the 180 to 200 HIV repertoires that were kept, roughly 59 were collected before ART initiation and roughly 130 were collected after ART initiation. Repertoires were downsampled to 5000 TRB nucleotide sequences, and summary statistics were averaged over 100 downsampling iterations. TRB sequences were retained for analysis only if CDR3 regions of at least seven amino acids were present. Two measures captured diversity: a Shannon entropy-derived clonality score and the Gini coefficient. In repertoire networks, the top 5000 CDR3 amino acid sequences were linked whenever an edit distance of one separated two sequences. GLIPH2 predicted antigen specificity groups and MHC restriction for TRB CDR3 amino acid sequences. To flag known associations with CMV, EBV, HIV or tissue antigens, CDR3 amino acid sequences were compared against VDJdb and McPAS-TCR. Pre-ART, post-ART and control groups were compared with Wilcoxon signed-rank tests and Holm-Bonferroni correction. Drawn from immuneACCESS, this table holds only the in-frame rearrangements with V and J called that TCRdb kept. Clones are partly lost; checked studies trace under half to an unresolved V gene and leave the rest unexplained. That table supplies the V and J calls and clone size; D and trimming were determined from the DNA. In all, the sample holds around 31,000 clones, and approximately 90% of those were seen once. The ten largest clones take up nearly 7.5% of the sample.

Beyond this particular receptor, the publication reports: The samples were dated from about 2003 to 2018, and the ART regimens that were used may be less effective than current ART regimens. Because cell numbers in pre-ART samples were limited, unsorted PBMC were profiled instead of sorted CD4+ and CD8+ T cells. Inferences about post-ART repertoire changes are limited because no data were available on ART adherence, viral resistance or therapy changes. Limited PBMC availability meant only the TCR beta chain was sequenced, without alpha chain pairing. Expanded TRB clones identified before ART initiation dominated the repertoire at all time points, although this dominance fluctuated and declined in many PLHIV after ART. A significant increase in TRB diversity was found to be associated with ART initiation, although TRB diversity was observed to remain significantly below that of transplant donor controls even after long-term ART. CDR3 length ranges in HIV repertoires were narrower than in controls, and network structure suggested an antigen-experienced repertoire with only a slight naive shift after ART.

Recombination linked TRBV5-5 to TRBJ2-1; no D segment can be confidently identified. The receptor was isolated from a man in his fifties or sixties with HIV. Sequenced here: unsorted PBMCs, sampled approximately 5 years before starting antiretroviral therapy. The CDR3 region reads CASSPDLNSDEQFF. The DNA sequence follows: TGTGCCAGCAGCCCCGATTTAAACTCGGATGAGCAGTTCTTC.